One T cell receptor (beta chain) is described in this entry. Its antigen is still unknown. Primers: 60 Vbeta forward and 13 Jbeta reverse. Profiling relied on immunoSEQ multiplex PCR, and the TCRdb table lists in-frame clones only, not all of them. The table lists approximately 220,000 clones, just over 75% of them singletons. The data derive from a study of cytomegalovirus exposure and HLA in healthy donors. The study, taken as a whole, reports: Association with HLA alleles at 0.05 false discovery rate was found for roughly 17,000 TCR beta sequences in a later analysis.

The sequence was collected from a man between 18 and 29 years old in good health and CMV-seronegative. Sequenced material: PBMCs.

CDR3 amino acids: CASSQGDRGGEQYF. CDR3 nucleotide sequence: TGCGCCAGCAGCCAAGGGGACAGGGGCGGCGAGCAGTACTTC. The chain combines TRBV4-1 with TRBJ2-7; 10 positions agree with TRBD1. Germline-derived CDR1 and CDR2 are MGHRA and YSYEKL. The CDR3 totals 14 residues. J was trimmed by 6 bases and V by 1 base; bases with no gene match: 3.